What follows describes a single T cell receptor (beta chain). These data are taken from a study of blood T cell repertoires in COVID-19. Across the study: COVID-19 samples, acute and convalescent, were from the United States, Italy and Spain. T cells, B-cell-depleted T cells, or PBMCs provided the cDNA or gDNA that served as material.

In the authors' workflow: The assay estimated nucleated cells by amplifying reference gene primers. Sequencing was performed with immunoSEQ multiplex PCR; in TCRdb, only in-frame clones are kept and a portion is missing. For V, J and clone size, that table is used; D and trimming come from the DNA. The sample carries around 150,000 clones, 70% to 85% recorded once. The sample consisted of peripheral blood. The receptor was derived from a woman older than 75 with acute or convalescent COVID-19.

CDR3 residues: CASSNPGLNYEQYF. As DNA, the CDR3 is TGTGCCAGCAGTAATCCGGGACTGAACTACGAGCAGTACTTC. J is TRBJ2-7 and V is TRBV9; possible D gene TRBD2, 6 bases. The length of the CDR3 is 14 residues. Trimming cost V 5 bases and J 3 bases, with 15 bases left between them. Germline loops: CDR1 SGDLS, CDR2 YYNGEE.